This T cell receptor beta chain is from a study of spatial heterogeneity in lung cancer. Study in general: Where available, sequencing covered follow-up PBMC samples, taken at a median of about two years after resection. The study observed each unique TCR and UMI combination more than ten times on average in raw reads. Overall study findings and caveats: Circulating ubiquitous expanded tumor TCRs were observed more frequently at resection than at follow-up.

CDR3 size: 17 residues. Germline V gene lookup returns CDR1 DFQATT and CDR2 SNEGSKA (reference sequence). V was pared by 0 bases and J by 3 bases, with 9 bases of the junction left unmatched. TCRdb recomputed calls from the 5' RACE reads with MiXCR, one row per CDR3 protein. The data show 25,000 to 30,000 distinct CDR3 sequences, roughly 6% seen once. Time point given: blood at routine non-recurrence follow-up after resection. Unsorted whole RNA from tumor, nontumor lung or frozen PBMC underwent sequencing. This clonotype was seen a few times. As yet, its antigen is unknown. The source of this sequence is a male donor with early-stage non-small cell lung cancer. The chain joins TRBV20-1 to TRBJ2-4; 9 bases are a match to TRBD2. This specimen was PBMCs, taken at follow-up. The CDR3 is CSARDWGGRDVKNIQYF. CDR3 nucleotide sequence: TGCAGTGCTAGAGATTGGGGCGGGAGGGACGTCAAAAACATTCAGTACTTC.